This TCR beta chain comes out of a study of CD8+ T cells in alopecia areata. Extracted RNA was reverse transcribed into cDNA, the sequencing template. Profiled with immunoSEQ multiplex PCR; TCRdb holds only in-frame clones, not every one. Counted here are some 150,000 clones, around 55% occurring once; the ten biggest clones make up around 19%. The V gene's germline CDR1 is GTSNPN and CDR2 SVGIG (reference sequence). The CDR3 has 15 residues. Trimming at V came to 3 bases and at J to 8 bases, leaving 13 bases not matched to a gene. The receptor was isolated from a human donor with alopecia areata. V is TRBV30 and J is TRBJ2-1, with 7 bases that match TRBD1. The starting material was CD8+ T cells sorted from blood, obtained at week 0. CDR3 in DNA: TGTGCCTGGAGGGGCTACGATTATCAGGGGGATGAGCAGTTCTTC. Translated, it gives CAWRGYDYQGDEQFF.